Listed below are T cell receptor beta chains from one sample, sequenced in a study of T cell repertoires in cytomegalovirus infection. TCRdb reprocessed the reads with MiXCR, giving one entry per CDR3 protein. The repertoire holds approximately 910,000 distinct CDR3 sequences, with approximately 30% as singletons. Which antigens these TCRs recognize remains unknown. This specimen was cultured CD8+ T cells from PBMCs, taken from culture after CMV antigen stimulation. These receptors were collected from a human donor in good health (CMV status not recorded). Some clones in this sample may be carry-over from other donors' samples. CDR3s include the opening cysteine and the closing phenylalanine or tryptophan. Not all rows give a size; the values are once, few, many and, for expanded clones, a class.

NA	TRBV19	TRBJ2-7	CASSPYGGSSYEQYF
NA	TRBV4-3	TRBJ1-1	CASSQSARSMNTEAFF
NA	TRBV25-1	TRBJ2-2	CASSGVARWELFF
NA	TRBV7-6	TRBJ1-3	CASSFTGREGNTIYF
few	TRBV29-1	TRBJ2-1	CSVAGDRLYNEQFF
few	TRBV12-3/TRBV12-4	TRBJ2-1	CASFSSGDNEQFF
NA	TRBV6-2/TRBV6-3	TRBJ1-2	CASSYRISLPNYGYTF
NA	TRBV12-3/TRBV12-4	TRBJ2-1	CASTPGTGEMTRPNNEQFF
NA	TRBV7-6	TRBJ2-1	CASSLRAGGLNEQFF
few	TRBV4-3	TRBJ2-1	CASSERDINEQFF
once	TRBV29-1	TRBJ1-3	CSVELGLSGNTIYF
NA	TRBV12-3/TRBV12-4	TRBJ1-2	CASSLAPMGVGYTF
NA	TRBV6-1	TRBJ1-4	CASSGRTGPTNEKLFF
many	TRBV7-8	TRBJ2-3	CASSLGDRGNTDTQYF
NA	TRBV28	TRBJ1-1	CASSSSRGNTEAFF
NA	TRBV28	TRBJ2-2	CASSLEEAVYPNTGELFF